A selection of T cell receptor beta chains follows, all from one sample in a study of neurological immune-mediated disorders. TCRdb analysed the 5' RACE reads with MiXCR anew, one entry per CDR3 protein. The sample holds approximately 85,000 distinct CDR3 sequences, under 4.5% seen once. Specimen: PBMCs. These receptors were collected from an older woman with multiple sclerosis. The CDR3 runs from the conserved cysteine through the conserved F or W. D genes are given only for firm matches. Not every row has a clone size; where given, it reads once, few, many or a size class.

j_call | d_call | v_call | cdr3_length | clone_size | cdr3_aa | cdr3_nt
TRBJ2-3 | TRBD2 | TRBV9 | 16 | many | CASSGRLAGGGDTQYF | TGTGCCAGCAGCGGGAGACTAGCGGGAGGGGGAGATACGCAGTATTTT
TRBJ2-2 | TRBD2 | TRBV5-1 | 17 | many | CASSLAGTSGGPGELFF | TGCGCCAGCAGCTTGGCTGGGACTAGCGGGGGGCCCGGGGAGCTGTTTTTT
TRBJ1-3 | NA | TRBV4-2 | 17 | many | CASSQDLTLSSGNTIYF | TGTGCCAGCAGCCAAGATTTGACACTCTCCTCTGGAAACACCATATATTTT
TRBJ1-2 | NA | TRBV3-1 | 15 | many | CASSQYAGTLYGYTF | TGTGCCAGCAGCCAATACGCAGGGACCCTCTATGGCTACACCTTC
TRBJ2-2 | NA | TRBV5-1 | 12 | many | CASSEYTGELFF | TGCGCCAGCAGTGAGTACACCGGGGAGCTGTTTTTT
TRBJ1-1 | NA | TRBV30 | 15 | many | CAWRARGGLNTEAFF | TGTGCCTGGAGGGCTCGGGGGGGTCTGAACACTGAAGCTTTCTTT
TRBJ2-4 | NA | TRBV14 | 14 | many | CASSQQGGENIQYF | TGTGCCAGCAGCCAACAGGGAGGCGAAAACATTCAGTACTTC
TRBJ1-5 | TRBD1 | TRBV12-3/TRBV12-4 | 21 | many | CASSLSIMPGQGAKGNQPQHF | TGTGCCAGCAGTTTATCGATTATGCCCGGACAGGGGGCAAAAGGCAATCAGCCCCAGCATTTT
TRBJ2-4 | NA | TRBV5-1 | 14 | many | CASSLRTGKNIQYF | TGCGCCAGCAGCCTGCGGACTGGCAAAAACATTCAGTACTTC
TRBJ1-2 | NA | TRBV12-3/TRBV12-4 | 14 | many | CASTPATDWYGYTF | TGTGCCAGCACCCCGGCGACAGATTGGTATGGCTACACCTTC
TRBJ2-5 | TRBD2 | TRBV12-3/TRBV12-4 | 15 | many | CASSFRLASQETQYF | TGTGCCAGCAGTTTTCGACTAGCCTCGCAAGAGACCCAGTACTTC
TRBJ2-7 | TRBD1 | TRBV5-1 | 13 | many | CASSMGQLNEQYF | TGCGCCAGCAGCATGGGACAGTTAAACGAGCAGTACTTC
TRBJ2-3 | TRBD2 | TRBV3-1 | 15 | NA | CASSHTSGVGDTQYF | TGTGCCAGCAGCCATACTAGCGGGGTCGGAGATACGCAGTATTTT
TRBJ1-1 | NA | TRBV16 | 14 | NA | CASSPSRSNTEAFF | TGTGCCAGCAGCCCCTCACGAAGTAACACTGAAGCTTTCTTT
TRBJ2-7 | NA | TRBV3-1 | 12 | many | CASSRGQYEQYF | TGTGCCAGCAGCCGTGGACAGTACGAGCAGTACTTC
TRBJ2-7 | NA | TRBV5-5 | 15 | medium-sized | CASSLETGVSYEQYF | TGTGCCAGCAGCTTAGAAACAGGTGTCTCCTACGAGCAGTACTTC
TRBJ2-2 | TRBD1 | TRBV4-2 | 14 | NA | CASKDRGDTGELFF | TGTGCCAGCAAGGACAGGGGGGACACCGGGGAGCTGTTTTTT
TRBJ1-2 | TRBD1 | TRBV6-6 | 13 | many | CASTPQGVDGYTF | TGTGCCAGCACCCCCCAGGGGGTCGATGGCTACACCTTC
TRBJ2-5 | NA | TRBV20-1 | 14 | many | CSARKGQTQETQYF | TGCAGTGCTAGAAAAGGTCAGACCCAAGAGACCCAGTACTTC
TRBJ2-7 | NA | TRBV10-3 | 14 | many | CAISESGGEAEQYF | TGTGCCATCAGTGAGTCGGGCGGAGAGGCCGAGCAGTACTTC
TRBJ1-1 | TRBD1 | TRBV7-2 | 15 | many | CASSRQGQLNTEAFF | TGTGCCAGCAGCCGCCAGGGACAGTTGAACACTGAAGCTTTCTTT
TRBJ2-7 | TRBD1 | TRBV20-1 | 15 | many | CSAVLGTGGSYEQYF | TGCAGTGCTGTTCTCGGGACAGGGGGCTCATACGAGCAGTACTTC
TRBJ1-2 | TRBD1 | TRBV5-1 | 15 | many | CASSLKLDRGLGYTF | TGCGCCAGCAGCTTGAAGCTGGACAGGGGGCTTGGCTACACCTTC
TRBJ1-2 | TRBD1 | TRBV12-3/TRBV12-4 | 15 | many | CASSLSGTGNYGYTF | TGTGCCAGCAGCCTATCCGGGACAGGGAACTATGGCTACACCTTC
TRBJ1-3 | TRBD1 | TRBV20-1 | 16 | many | CSARTRTGGSGNTIYF | TGCAGTGCGAGAACCCGGACAGGGGGCTCTGGAAACACCATATATTTT
TRBJ1-2 | NA | TRBV5-5 | 15 | many | CASSFTGTEVYGYTF | TGTGCCAGCAGCTTCACCGGGACGGAAGTCTATGGCTACACCTTC
TRBJ2-1 | TRBD2 | TRBV7-9 | 15 | many | CASSPTSGEYNEQFF | TGTGCCAGCAGCCCGACTAGCGGGGAATACAATGAGCAGTTCTTC
TRBJ1-5 | NA | TRBV20-1 | 15 | many | CSARPTGYSNQPQHF | TGCAGTGCTAGACCAACAGGGTATAGCAATCAGCCCCAGCATTTT
TRBJ2-5 | TRBD1 | TRBV7-2 | 14 | many | CASSKTGGRQTQYF | TGTGCCAGCAGTAAGACAGGGGGGAGGCAGACCCAGTACTTC
TRBJ2-1 | NA | TRBV6-4 | 15 | many | CASSVGPSSYNEQFF | TGTGCCAGCAGTGTCGGGCCGAGCTCCTACAATGAGCAGTTCTTC
TRBJ1-5 | NA | TRBV3-1 | 14 | many | CASSHSNPNQPQHF | TGTGCCAGCAGCCATTCAAATCCCAATCAGCCCCAGCATTTT
TRBJ2-2 | NA | TRBV12-3/TRBV12-4 | 15 | many | CASSLHQRETGELFF | TGTGCCAGCAGTTTACACCAGAGAGAGACCGGGGAGCTGTTTTTT
TRBJ2-1 | NA | TRBV5-1 | 19 | many | CASSLGTGRVANPYNEQFF | TGCGCCAGCAGCTTGGGTACAGGGAGGGTGGCGAACCCCTACAATGAGCAGTTCTTC
TRBJ1-1 | NA | TRBV6-5 | 14 | many | CASSARQSNTEAFF | TGTGCCAGCAGTGCCCGACAGAGCAACACTGAAGCTTTCTTT
TRBJ1-1 | NA | TRBV7-2 | 13 | many | CASRFGGNTEAFF | TGTGCCAGCAGATTTGGGGGCAACACTGAAGCTTTCTTT
TRBJ2-7 | TRBD1 | TRBV7-9 | 14 | many | CASSFGTGPYEQYF | TGTGCCAGCAGCTTTGGGACAGGGCCCTACGAGCAGTACTTC
TRBJ2-4 | NA | TRBV7-9 | 14 | many | CASSNDRAKNIQYF | TGTGCCAGCAGCAATGACAGAGCCAAAAACATTCAGTACTTC
TRBJ2-1 | NA | TRBV11-2 | 14 | many | CASSLDPPYNEQFF | TGTGCCAGCAGCTTAGATCCTCCGTACAATGAGCAGTTCTTC
TRBJ1-1 | NA | TRBV5-5 | 12 | many | CASSPEGHEAFF | TGTGCCAGCAGCCCGGAGGGACATGAAGCTTTCTTT
TRBJ1-1 | NA | TRBV5-1 | 15 | many | CASSLEAAVNTEAFF | TGCGCCAGCAGCTTGGAGGCGGCGGTGAACACTGAAGCTTTCTTT
TRBJ2-7 | NA | TRBV5-1 | 14 | many | CASRLGLGSYEQYF | TGCGCCAGCAGACTAGGACTGGGCTCCTACGAGCAGTACTTC
TRBJ1-2 | TRBD1 | TRBV5-1 | 13 | many | CASSRWTGYGYTF | TGCGCCAGCAGCCGATGGACAGGCTATGGCTACACCTTC
TRBJ2-2 | TRBD2 | TRBV20-1 | 13 | many | CSAPREATGELFF | TGCAGTGCCCCCCGGGAGGCGACCGGGGAGCTGTTTTTT
TRBJ2-1 | NA | TRBV7-2 | 11 | many | CASSLGNEQFF | TGTGCCAGCAGCTTAGGGAATGAGCAGTTCTTC
TRBJ2-2 | NA | TRBV12-3/TRBV12-4 | 17 | many | CASSPTPSLRGTGELFF | TGTGCCAGCAGCCCTACCCCTTCCCTGAGGGGGACCGGGGAGCTGTTTTTT
TRBJ1-5 | TRBD1 | TRBV7-2 | 15 | many | CASNPTGLFNQPQHF | TGTGCCAGCAACCCGACAGGGTTGTTCAATCAGCCCCAGCATTTT
TRBJ1-2 | NA | TRBV27 | 13 | many | CASSFQRDYGYTF | TGTGCCAGCAGTTTTCAACGCGACTATGGCTACACCTTC
TRBJ2-7 | TRBD2 | TRBV4-2 | 16 | NA | CSSSHGSGGPSYEQYF | TGTTCCAGCAGCCACGGGAGCGGGGGTCCTTCCTACGAGCAGTACTTC
TRBJ1-2 | NA | TRBV5-1 | 14 | many | CASSSLQGSYGYTF | TGCGCCAGCAGCTCGTTACAGGGCTCCTATGGCTACACCTTC
TRBJ1-5 | TRBD1 | TRBV15 | 17 | many | CATSRDDGTGGFQPQHF | TGTGCCACCAGCAGAGATGACGGGACAGGGGGCTTTCAGCCCCAGCATTTT
TRBJ1-2 | NA | TRBV20-1 | 13 | many | CSARDEAAYGYTF | TGCAGTGCTAGAGATGAAGCAGCCTATGGCTACACCTTC
TRBJ2-3 | TRBD2 | TRBV20-1 | 17 | many | CSASLLAGGSRSDTQYF | TGCAGTGCTAGTCTCCTAGCGGGGGGTTCCAGGTCGGATACGCAGTATTTT
TRBJ2-2 | NA | TRBV6-1 | 17 | many | CASSASQGGTSTGELFF | TGTGCCAGCAGTGCCTCACAGGGAGGGACGAGCACCGGGGAGCTGTTTTTT
TRBJ2-2 | TRBD1 | TRBV5-1 | 15 | many | CASSLPGQGTGELFF | TGCGCCAGCAGCTTGCCGGGACAGGGGACCGGGGAGCTGTTTTTT